Listed below are T cell receptor beta chains from one sample, sequenced in a study of blood T cells in healthy people across ages. TCRdb reprocessed the 5' RACE reads with MiXCR, giving one entry per CDR3 protein. The table records over 950,000 distinct CDR3 sequences, roughly two fifths of them present only once. Sequencing was carried out using blood. The source of these receptors is a man younger than 30 in good health. The CDR3 runs from the conserved cysteine through the conserved F or W. A D gene is named only where the DNA matches it firmly. Clone size is shown for a subset of rows, as once, few, many or a class of expanded clone.

len: 12
v_gene: TRBV25-1
j_gene: TRBJ2-7
abundance: .
d_gene: TRBD1
CDR3aa: CASGTAPYEQYF
CDR3nt: TGTGCCAGTGGGACAGCTCCCTACGAGCAGTACTTC

len: 12
v_gene: TRBV28
j_gene: TRBJ1-2
abundance: few
d_gene: .
CDR3aa: CASMASIGGYTF
CDR3nt: TGTGCCAGCATGGCCTCAATAGGAGGCTACACCTTC

len: 15
v_gene: TRBV20-1
j_gene: TRBJ2-3
abundance: .
d_gene: .
CDR3aa: CSANPTGRFTDTQYF
CDR3nt: TGCAGTGCTAACCCCACAGGGCGGTTCACAGATACGCAGTATTTT

len: 13
v_gene: TRBV20-1
j_gene: TRBJ1-5
abundance: .
d_gene: .
CDR3aa: CSASHQGLQPQHF
CDR3nt: TGCAGTGCTAGTCATCAGGGGCTTCAGCCCCAGCATTTT

len: 18
v_gene: TRBV20-1
j_gene: TRBJ2-1
abundance: few
d_gene: TRBD2
CDR3aa: CSARELGYASGSYNEQFF
CDR3nt: TGCAGTGCTAGAGAACTCGGTTATGCTAGCGGCTCCTACAATGAGCAGTTCTTC

len: 13
v_gene: TRBV29-1
j_gene: TRBJ2-7
abundance: many
d_gene: .
CDR3aa: CSVRGVLSYEQYF
CDR3nt: TGCAGCGTCAGGGGGGTGCTCTCCTACGAGCAGTACTTC

len: 16
v_gene: TRBV4-3
j_gene: TRBJ1-6
abundance: few
d_gene: .
CDR3aa: CASSQENHLNNSPLHF
CDR3nt: TGCGCCAGCAGCCAAGAGAACCATTTGAATAATTCACCCCTCCACTTT

len: 12
v_gene: TRBV6-6
j_gene: TRBJ1-1
abundance: .
d_gene: .
CDR3aa: CASRLQDLEAFF
CDR3nt: TGTGCCAGCAGACTTCAGGACCTTGAAGCTTTCTTT

len: 19
v_gene: TRBV4-1
j_gene: TRBJ2-1
abundance: .
d_gene: TRBD1
CDR3aa: CASSWGQGAIFTSYNEQFF
CDR3nt: TGCGCCAGCAGCTGGGGCCAGGGGGCAATCTTTACCTCCTACAATGAGCAGTTCTTC

len: 14
v_gene: TRBV27
j_gene: TRBJ2-7
abundance: .
d_gene: .
CDR3aa: CASSFWGKSHEQYF
CDR3nt: TGTGCCAGCAGTTTTTGGGGGAAATCCCACGAGCAGTACTTC

len: 14
v_gene: TRBV4-1
j_gene: TRBJ2-5
abundance: .
d_gene: TRBD2
CDR3aa: CASSPTSTPETQYF
CDR3nt: TGCGCCAGCAGCCCGACTAGCACCCCTGAGACCCAGTACTTC

len: 13
v_gene: TRBV7-9
j_gene: TRBJ2-7
abundance: few
d_gene: .
CDR3aa: CASSLAEDYEQYF
CDR3nt: TGTGCCAGCAGCTTGGCAGAAGACTACGAGCAGTACTTC

len: 12
v_gene: TRBV2
j_gene: TRBJ1-6
abundance: .
d_gene: .
CDR3aa: CASSEKGSPLHF
CDR3nt: TGTGCCAGCAGTGAAAAGGGTTCACCCCTCCACTTT

len: 13
v_gene: TRBV27
j_gene: TRBJ1-2
abundance: .
d_gene: .
CDR3aa: CASSLGPLLGYTF
CDR3nt: TGTGCCAGCAGTTTAGGGCCCCTCTTGGGCTACACCTTC

len: 14
v_gene: TRBV29-1
j_gene: TRBJ2-2
abundance: .
d_gene: .
CDR3aa: CSVRWTPNTGELFF
CDR3nt: TGCAGCGTTAGGTGGACACCGAACACCGGGGAGCTGTTTTTT

len: 15
v_gene: TRBV4-3
j_gene: TRBJ2-3
abundance: few
d_gene: .
CDR3aa: CASSQQGFAKDTQYF
CDR3nt: TGCGCCAGCAGCCAACAGGGATTTGCCAAAGATACGCAGTATTTT

len: 14
v_gene: TRBV7-9
j_gene: TRBJ1-1
abundance: .
d_gene: .
CDR3aa: CASSLGTWGVEAFF
CDR3nt: TGTGCCAGCAGCTTAGGCACCTGGGGGGTTGAAGCTTTCTTT

len: 16
v_gene: TRBV7-3
j_gene: TRBJ2-1
abundance: few
d_gene: .
CDR3aa: CASSLLGVSSYNEQFF
CDR3nt: TGTGCCAGCAGCTTACTTGGCGTTAGCTCCTACAATGAGCAGTTCTTC

len: 16
v_gene: TRBV6-5
j_gene: TRBJ1-4
abundance: few
d_gene: .
CDR3aa: CASSYNPGPRGEKLFF
CDR3nt: TGTGCCAGCAGTTATAACCCCGGTCCGCGTGGAGAAAAACTGTTTTTT

len: 15
v_gene: TRBV5-1
j_gene: TRBJ1-5
abundance: .
d_gene: .
CDR3aa: CASSLDSGQNQPQHF
CDR3nt: TGCGCCAGCAGCTTGGACTCGGGACAAAATCAGCCCCAGCATTTT

len: 14
v_gene: TRBV6-6
j_gene: TRBJ1-2
abundance: .
d_gene: TRBD1
CDR3aa: CASRHRTGGYGYTF
CDR3nt: TGTGCCAGCAGACACAGGACAGGGGGCTATGGCTACACCTTC

len: 13
v_gene: TRBV20-1
j_gene: TRBJ1-1
abundance: .
d_gene: .
CDR3aa: CSASPAGNTEAFF
CDR3nt: TGCAGTGCCAGCCCAGCGGGGAACACTGAAGCTTTCTTT

len: 15
v_gene: TRBV15
j_gene: TRBJ1-5
abundance: .
d_gene: .
CDR3aa: CATSRDRGHYQPQHF
CDR3nt: TGTGCCACCAGCAGAGACAGGGGACATTATCAGCCCCAGCATTTT

len: 14
v_gene: TRBV5-1
j_gene: TRBJ2-1
abundance: .
d_gene: .
CDR3aa: CASSPDRANNEQFF
CDR3nt: TGCGCCAGCAGCCCGGACAGAGCTAACAATGAGCAGTTCTTC

len: 15
v_gene: TRBV7-9
j_gene: TRBJ1-1
abundance: .
d_gene: .
CDR3aa: CASSLVRGYDTEAFF
CDR3nt: TGTGCCAGCAGCTTAGTAAGGGGGTATGACACTGAAGCTTTCTTT

len: 15
v_gene: TRBV5-1
j_gene: TRBJ1-5
abundance: .
d_gene: .
CDR3aa: CASSSGFSSNQPQHF
CDR3nt: TGCGCCAGCAGTAGCGGGTTCTCTAGCAATCAGCCCCAGCATTTT

len: 14
v_gene: TRBV5-1
j_gene: TRBJ1-6
abundance: few
d_gene: .
CDR3aa: CASSSPGDNSPLHF
CDR3nt: TGCGCCAGCAGCTCGCCAGGGGATAATTCACCCCTCCACTTT

len: 14
v_gene: TRBV18
j_gene: TRBJ2-1
abundance: .
d_gene: TRBD2
CDR3aa: CASSQRRGDNEQFF
CDR3nt: TGTGCCAGCTCACAGCGGCGGGGGGACAATGAGCAGTTCTTC

len: 16
v_gene: TRBV7-2
j_gene: TRBJ2-5
abundance: few
d_gene: .
CDR3aa: CTSSFRLTGGEETQYF
CDR3nt: TGTACCAGCAGCTTTCGCTTGACTGGGGGCGAAGAGACCCAGTACTTC

len: 16
v_gene: TRBV4-2
j_gene: TRBJ2-3
abundance: .
d_gene: TRBD2
CDR3aa: CASSQVTSGGWGTQYF
CDR3nt: TGTGCCAGCAGCCAAGTTACTAGCGGGGGGTGGGGTACGCAGTATTTT

len: 13
v_gene: TRBV4-3
j_gene: TRBJ2-5
abundance: .
d_gene: .
CDR3aa: CASSQKFAQEQYF
CDR3nt: TGCGCCAGCAGCCAAAAGTTCGCCCAAGAGCAGTACTTC

len: 14
v_gene: TRBV3-1
j_gene: TRBJ2-5
abundance: few
d_gene: TRBD2
CDR3aa: CASSPGTSEETQYF
CDR3nt: TGTGCCAGCAGCCCGGGGACTAGTGAGGAGACCCAGTACTTC

len: 12
v_gene: TRBV7-9
j_gene: TRBJ1-1
abundance: .
d_gene: .
CDR3aa: CASSLRPSEAFF
CDR3nt: TGTGCCAGCAGCCTCAGACCCAGCGAAGCTTTCTTT

len: 19
v_gene: TRBV7-8
j_gene: TRBJ2-5
abundance: .
d_gene: TRBD2
CDR3aa: CASSLASGLVGGAQETQYF
CDR3nt: TGTGCCAGCAGCTTAGCCTCAGGACTAGTGGGAGGGGCCCAAGAGACCCAGTACTTC

len: 14
v_gene: TRBV7-2
j_gene: TRBJ1-2
abundance: .
d_gene: .
CDR3aa: CASSLAREGRGYTF
CDR3nt: TGTGCCAGCAGCTTAGCTCGCGAGGGGAGAGGCTACACCTTC

len: 14
v_gene: TRBV16
j_gene: TRBJ1-1
abundance: .
d_gene: .
CDR3aa: CASSHLRVNTEAFF
CDR3nt: TGTGCCAGCAGCCATCTCCGGGTGAACACTGAAGCTTTCTTT

len: 15
v_gene: TRBV7-3
j_gene: TRBJ2-3
abundance: few
d_gene: .
CDR3aa: CASSLLRAGSDTQYF
CDR3nt: TGTGCCAGTAGCTTACTCCGAGCTGGGTCAGATACGCAGTATTTT

len: 14
v_gene: TRBV7-2
j_gene: TRBJ2-1
abundance: .
d_gene: TRBD1
CDR3aa: CASSSNRGHNEQFF
CDR3nt: TGTGCCAGCAGCTCTAACAGGGGGCACAATGAGCAGTTCTTC

len: 14
v_gene: TRBV3-1
j_gene: TRBJ2-1
abundance: .
d_gene: .
CDR3aa: CASSQARGDNEQFF
CDR3nt: TGTGCCAGCAGCCAAGCGAGGGGGGACAATGAGCAGTTCTTC

len: 13
v_gene: TRBV7-2
j_gene: TRBJ2-1
abundance: few
d_gene: .
CDR3aa: CASSLGRVNEQFF
CDR3nt: TGTGCCAGCAGCTTAGGTCGGGTCAATGAGCAGTTCTTC